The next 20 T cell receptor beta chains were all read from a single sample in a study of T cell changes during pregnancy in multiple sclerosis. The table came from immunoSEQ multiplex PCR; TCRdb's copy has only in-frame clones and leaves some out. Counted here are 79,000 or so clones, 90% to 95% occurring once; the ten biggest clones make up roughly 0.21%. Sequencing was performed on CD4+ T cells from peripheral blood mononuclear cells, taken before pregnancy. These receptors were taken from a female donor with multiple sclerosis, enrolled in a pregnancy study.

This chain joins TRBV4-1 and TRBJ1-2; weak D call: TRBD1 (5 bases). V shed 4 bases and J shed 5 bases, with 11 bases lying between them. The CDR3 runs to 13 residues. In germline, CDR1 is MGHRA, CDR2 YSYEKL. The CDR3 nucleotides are TGCGCCAGCAGCCCCCCCGGGGGGTATGGCTACACCTTC. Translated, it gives CASSPPGGYGYTF.

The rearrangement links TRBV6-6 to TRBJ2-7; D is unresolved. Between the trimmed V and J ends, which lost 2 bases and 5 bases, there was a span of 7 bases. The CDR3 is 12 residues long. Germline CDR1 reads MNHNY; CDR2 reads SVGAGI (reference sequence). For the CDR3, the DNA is TGTGCCAGCAGTTACGTAGAGGACGAGCAGTACTTC. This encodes CASSYVEDEQYF.

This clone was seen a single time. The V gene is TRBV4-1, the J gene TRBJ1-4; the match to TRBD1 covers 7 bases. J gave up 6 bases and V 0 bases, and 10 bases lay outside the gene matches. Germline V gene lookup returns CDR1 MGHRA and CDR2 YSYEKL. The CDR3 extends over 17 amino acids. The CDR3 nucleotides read TGCGCCAGCAGCCAAGAGTCCGGACAGGCGGCCTATGAAAAACTGTTTTTT. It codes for CASSQESGQAAYEKLFF.

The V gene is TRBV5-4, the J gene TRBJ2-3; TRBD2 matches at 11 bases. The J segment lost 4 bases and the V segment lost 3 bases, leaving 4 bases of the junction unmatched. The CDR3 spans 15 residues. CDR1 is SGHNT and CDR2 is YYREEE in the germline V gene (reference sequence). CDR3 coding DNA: TGTGCCAGCAGCTCCGCTAGCGGGGGGCCAGATACGCAGTATTTT. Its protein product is CASSSASGGPDTQYF.

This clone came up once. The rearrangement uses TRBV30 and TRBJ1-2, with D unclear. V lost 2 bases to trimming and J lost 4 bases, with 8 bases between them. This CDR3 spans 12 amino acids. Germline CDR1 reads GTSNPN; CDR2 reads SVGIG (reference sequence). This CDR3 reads CAWSLHSYGYTF. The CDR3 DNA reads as TGTGCCTGGAGTTTACATTCCTATGGCTACACCTTC.

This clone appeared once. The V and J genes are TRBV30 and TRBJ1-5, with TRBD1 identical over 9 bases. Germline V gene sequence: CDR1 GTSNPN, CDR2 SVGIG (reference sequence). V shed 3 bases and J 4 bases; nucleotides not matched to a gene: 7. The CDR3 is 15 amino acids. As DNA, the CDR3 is TGTGCCTGGAGCACCGGGACAGGGTTTAATCAGCCCCAGCATTTT. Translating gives CAWSTGTGFNQPQHF.

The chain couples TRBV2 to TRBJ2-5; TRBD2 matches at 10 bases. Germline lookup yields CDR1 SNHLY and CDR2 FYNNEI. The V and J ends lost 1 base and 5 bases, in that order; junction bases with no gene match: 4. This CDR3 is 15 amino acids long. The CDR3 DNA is TGTGCCAGCAGTGAAGGGTTAGCGGGAGGCGAGACCCAGTACTTC. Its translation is CASSEGLAGGETQYF.

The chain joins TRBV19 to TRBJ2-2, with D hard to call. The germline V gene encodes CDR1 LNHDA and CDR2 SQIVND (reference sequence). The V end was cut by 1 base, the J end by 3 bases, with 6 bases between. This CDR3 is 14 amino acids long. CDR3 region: CASSIVSDTGELFF. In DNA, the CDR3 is TGTGCCAGTAGTATAGTTAGTGACACCGGGGAGCTGTTTTTT.

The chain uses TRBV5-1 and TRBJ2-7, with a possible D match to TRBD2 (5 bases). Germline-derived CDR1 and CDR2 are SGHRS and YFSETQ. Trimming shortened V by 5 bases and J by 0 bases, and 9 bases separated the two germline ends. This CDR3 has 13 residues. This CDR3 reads CASRSGSSYEQYF. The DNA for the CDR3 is TGCGCCAGCAGATCGGGGAGCTCCTACGAGCAGTACTTC.

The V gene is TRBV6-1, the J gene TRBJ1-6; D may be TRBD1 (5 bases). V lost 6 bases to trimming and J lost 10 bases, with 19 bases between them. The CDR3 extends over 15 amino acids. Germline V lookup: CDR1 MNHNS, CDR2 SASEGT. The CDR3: CASRRPGDRGSPLHF. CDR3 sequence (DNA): TGTGCCAGCAGACGTCCGGGAGATCGGGGCTCACCCCTCCACTTT.

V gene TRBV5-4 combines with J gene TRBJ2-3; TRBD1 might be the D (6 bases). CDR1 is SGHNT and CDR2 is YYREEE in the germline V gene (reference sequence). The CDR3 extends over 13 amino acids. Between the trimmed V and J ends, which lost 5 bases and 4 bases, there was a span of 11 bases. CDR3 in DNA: TGTGCCAGCAGTCTGGACAGCCCAGATACGCAGTATTTT. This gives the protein CASSLDSPDTQYF.

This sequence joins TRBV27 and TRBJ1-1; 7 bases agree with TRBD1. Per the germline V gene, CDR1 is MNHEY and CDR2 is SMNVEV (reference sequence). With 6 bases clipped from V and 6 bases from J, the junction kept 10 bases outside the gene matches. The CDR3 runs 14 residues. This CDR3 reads CASSLDRVEAEAFF. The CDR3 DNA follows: TGTGCCAGCAGCCTCGACAGGGTAGAAGCTGAAGCTTTCTTT.

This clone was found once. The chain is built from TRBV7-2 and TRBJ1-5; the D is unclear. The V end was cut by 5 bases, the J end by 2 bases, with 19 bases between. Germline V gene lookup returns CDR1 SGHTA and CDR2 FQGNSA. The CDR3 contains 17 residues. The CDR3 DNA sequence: TGTGCCAGCAGCCTGAGTCCGAACATTGGGCGCAATCAGCCCCAGCATTTT. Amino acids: CASSLSPNIGRNQPQHF. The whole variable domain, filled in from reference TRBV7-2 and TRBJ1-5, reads GAGVSQSPSNKVTEKGKDVELRCDPISGHTALYWYRQSLGQGLEFLIYFQGNSAPDKSGLPSDRFSAERTGGSVSTLTIQRTQQEDSAVYLCASSLSPNIGRNQPQHFGDGTRLSIL.

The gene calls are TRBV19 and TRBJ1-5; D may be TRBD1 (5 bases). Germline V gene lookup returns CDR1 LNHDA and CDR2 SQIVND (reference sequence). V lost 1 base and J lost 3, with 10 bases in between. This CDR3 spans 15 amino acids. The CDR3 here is CASSIGGTNNQPQHF. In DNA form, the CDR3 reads TGTGCCAGTAGTATAGGGGGCACCAACAATCAGCCCCAGCATTTT.

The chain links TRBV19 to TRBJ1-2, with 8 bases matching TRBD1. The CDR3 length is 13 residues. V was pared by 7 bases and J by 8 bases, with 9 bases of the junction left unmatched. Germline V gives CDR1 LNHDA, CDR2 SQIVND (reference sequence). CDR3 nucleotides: TGTGCCAGTACCCTGGACAGGGTGGCCGGCTACACCTTC. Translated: CASTLDRVAGYTF.

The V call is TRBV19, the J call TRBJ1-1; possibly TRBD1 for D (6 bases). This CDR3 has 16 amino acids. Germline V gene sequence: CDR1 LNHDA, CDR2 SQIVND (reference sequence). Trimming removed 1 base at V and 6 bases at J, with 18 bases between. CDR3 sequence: CASSIGGGAPRAEAFF. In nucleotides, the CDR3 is TGTGCCAGTAGTATAGGGGGGGGCGCCCCTCGGGCTGAAGCTTTCTTT.

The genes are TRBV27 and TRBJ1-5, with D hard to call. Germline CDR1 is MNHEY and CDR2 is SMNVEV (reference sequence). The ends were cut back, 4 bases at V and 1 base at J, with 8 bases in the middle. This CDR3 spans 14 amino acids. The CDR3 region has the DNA TGTGCCAGCAGTTCTCAGAGGAGCAATCAGCCCCAGCATTTT. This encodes CASSSQRSNQPQHF.

The CDR3 protein is CASSLGLALAGGPTSTDTQYF. The CDR3 nucleotides read TGCGCCAGCAGCTTGGGCCTCGCCTTAGCGGGAGGGCCAACGAGCACAGATACGCAGTATTTT. This chain links TRBV5-1 with TRBJ2-3, with 11 bases lining up with TRBD2. The CDR3 is 21 residues long. Germline trimming cut 0 bases from V and 0 bases from J; bases unmatched to any gene: 15. Germline V gene sequence: CDR1 SGHRS, CDR2 YFSETQ.

This CDR3 reads CASSQGHRTDTQYF. The CDR3 DNA reads as TGTGCCAGCAGCCAGGGACACCGCACAGATACGCAGTATTTT. The chain combines TRBV11-1 with TRBJ2-3; tentatively, D is TRBD1 (6 bases). The V gene's germline CDR1 is SGHAT and CDR2 FQDESV (reference sequence). The V end was cut by 5 bases, the J end by 1 base, with 10 bases between. The CDR3 is made up of 14 amino acids.

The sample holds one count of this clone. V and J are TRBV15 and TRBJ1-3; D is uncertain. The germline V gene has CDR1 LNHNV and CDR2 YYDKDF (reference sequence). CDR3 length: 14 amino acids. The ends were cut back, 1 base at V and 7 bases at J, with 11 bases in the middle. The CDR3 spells CATSRVRSTNTIYF. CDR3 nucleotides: TGTGCCACCAGCAGAGTCAGAAGTACCAACACCATATATTTT.